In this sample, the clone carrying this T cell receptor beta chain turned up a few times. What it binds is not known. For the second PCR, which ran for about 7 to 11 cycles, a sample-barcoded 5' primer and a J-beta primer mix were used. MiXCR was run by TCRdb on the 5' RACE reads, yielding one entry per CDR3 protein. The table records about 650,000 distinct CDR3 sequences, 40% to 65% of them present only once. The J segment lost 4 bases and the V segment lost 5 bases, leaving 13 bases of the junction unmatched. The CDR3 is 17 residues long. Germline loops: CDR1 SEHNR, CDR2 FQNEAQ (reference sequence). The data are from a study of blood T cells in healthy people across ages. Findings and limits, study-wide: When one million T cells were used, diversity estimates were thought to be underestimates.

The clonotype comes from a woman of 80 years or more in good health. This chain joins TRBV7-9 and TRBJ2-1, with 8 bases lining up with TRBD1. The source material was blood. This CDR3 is CASSLPLTGVGYNEQFF. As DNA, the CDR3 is TGTGCCAGCAGCCTTCCCTTGACAGGGGTCGGTTACAATGAGCAGTTCTTC. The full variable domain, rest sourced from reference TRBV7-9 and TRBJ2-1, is DTGVSQNPRHKITKRGQNVTFRCDPISEHNRLYWYRQTLGQGPEFLTYFQNEAQLEKSRLLSDRFSAERPKGSFSTLEIQRTEQGDSAMYLCASSLPLTGVGYNEQFFGPGTRLTVL.